This T cell receptor (beta chain) was captured in a study of CD8 T cells in Susac syndrome. A note on this clonotype: Its antigen is still unknown.

Sequencing of TCR beta was performed on blood CD8+ T cells and on blood CD4+ T cells. TEMRA cells were FACS-enriched, with CD8+ and CD4+ T cells isolated negatively. Between the trimmed V and J ends, which lost 8 bases and 7 bases, there was a span of 14 bases. The CDR3 is made up of 12 amino acids. Study results and caveats: Individuals included in the TCR sequencing and HLA analysis were acknowledged by the study to be relatively few in number.

Random-hexamer reverse transcription was applied to roughly 0.45 to 1 ug RNA. The CDR3 of TCR beta was amplified by immunoSEQ multiplex PCR across 54 Vbeta and 13 Jbeta. A single record per CDR3 protein comes from TCRdb applying MiXCR to the immunoSEQ multiplex PCR reads. Of hundreds of thousands of distinct CDR3 sequences listed, about 95% are singletons. The chain combines TRBV12-3 or TRBV12-4 with TRBJ1-2; possibly TRBD1 for D (5 bases). The sample was CD4+ T cells from PBMCs. The sequence came from a human donor with multiple sclerosis. This chain's CDR3 is CASGVRVRGYTF. CDR3 nucleotides: TGTGCCAGCGGAGTCAGGGTCCGTGGCTACACCTTC.